Listed here are 24 T cell receptor beta chains from one sample, sequenced in a study of early T cells in non-severe SARS-CoV-2 infection. Each CDR3 protein is one row after TCRdb ran MiXCR on the 5' RACE reads. This sample carries 25,000 to 30,000 distinct CDR3 sequences, 6% of them seen once, and the ten largest clones take 30% to 35%. The starting material was whole blood, obtained at baseline. Source of these receptors: an adult who was a healthcare worker with PCR-confirmed SARS-CoV-2 infection or an uninfected control (not recorded which).

This clonotype was found many times. The chain combines TRBV7-2 with TRBJ1-1; D gene unclear. Deletions cut 5 bases from V and 11 bases from J, with 15 bases between. Germline CDR1 is SGHTA and CDR2 is FQGNSA. CDR3 size: 12 residues. In nucleotides, the CDR3 is TGTGCCAGCAGCCTCCCCGCACAGAGGGCTTTCTTT. Translation: CASSLPAQRAFF. Complete variable domain (other parts from reference TRBV7-2 and TRBJ1-1): GAGVSQSPSNKVTEKGKDVELRCDPISGHTALYWYRQSLGQGLEFLIYFQGNSAPDKSGLPSDRFSAERTGGSVSTLTIQRTQQEDSAVYLCASSLPAQRAFFGQGTRLTVV.

CDR3 DNA: TGTGCCAGCAGCCCGCGACTAGCGGGGGCCTACAATGAGCAGTTCTTC. Amino acids: CASSPRLAGAYNEQFF. The chain couples TRBV9 to TRBJ2-1, with TRBD2 identical over 12 bases. The junction had 4 bases not matched to a gene; V was cut back by 4 bases and J by 2 bases. CDR1 is SGDLS, CDR2 YYNGEE, per germline. CDR3 length equals 16 residues. Looking up the rest from reference TRBV9 and TRBJ2-1 gives the full variable domain: DSGVTQTPKHLITATGQRVTLRCSPRSGDLSVYWYQQSLDQGLQFLIQYYNGEERAKGNILERFSAQQFPDLHSELNLSSLELGDSALYFCASSPRLAGAYNEQFFGPGTRLTVL.

This clonotype was picked up many times. The gene calls are TRBV30 and TRBJ1-5; D not resolved. V was shortened by 2 bases and J by 0 bases, with 5 bases between the two germline ends. Per the germline V gene, CDR1 is GTSNPN and CDR2 is SVGIG (reference sequence). The CDR3 is made up of 13 amino acids. The CDR3 loop reads CAWSRNSNQPQHF. The DNA for the CDR3 is TGTGCCTGGAGTCGAAATAGCAATCAGCCCCAGCATTTT.

This clonotype showed up many times. The V gene is TRBV10-3, the J gene TRBJ1-2; D is unresolved. Germline V lookup: CDR1 ENHRY, CDR2 SYGVKD. Trimming left V 2 bases short and J 6 bases short, with 4 bases between. The CDR3 contains 11 residues. The CDR3: CAISETDGYTF. CDR3 sequence (DNA): TGTGCCATCAGTGAGACGGATGGCTACACCTTC.

At least ten counts were recorded for this clonotype. J is TRBJ2-7 and V is TRBV7-2; D is possibly TRBD2 (7 bases). CDR3 size: 15 residues. CDR1 and CDR2 (germline): SGHTA, FQGNSA. V was cut by 5 bases and J by 3 bases, with 17 bases left in between. The CDR3 bases are TGTGCCAGCAGCCCACGCGGGGGCCGATTCTACGAGCAGTACTTC. Its protein product is CASSPRGGRFYEQYF.

This clonotype was counted between two and nine times. The chain combines TRBV12-3 or TRBV12-4 with TRBJ2-3, with 12 bases fitting TRBD2. The ends lost 3 bases at V and 4 bases at J; junction bases unmatched: 5. This CDR3 region has 16 residues. CDR3 nucleotide sequence: TGTGCCAGCAGTTTGAGGACTAGCGGGAAGGCAGATACGCAGTATTTT. Translated: CASSLRTSGKADTQYF.

This clonotype appeared many times. The chain couples TRBV12-3 or TRBV12-4 to TRBJ1-1; maybe TRBD1 (5 bases). V was cut by 6 bases and J by 3 bases, with 14 bases left in between. The CDR3 has 14 amino acids. CDR3 coding DNA: TGTGCCAGCAGCACGGGGGGGGACTACACTGAAGCTTTCTTT. Translating gives CASSTGGDYTEAFF.

This chain uses TRBV30 with TRBJ1-4; no clear D. From germline, CDR1 is GTSNPN and CDR2 SVGIG (reference sequence). This CDR3 is 14 amino acids long. Trimming removed 0 bases at V and 3 bases at J, with 8 bases between. The CDR3 bases are TGTGCCTGGAGTGTACAATCAGCTAATGAAAAACTGTTTTTT. It codes for CAWSVQSANEKLFF.

This clonotype has a count of ten or more. This sequence joins TRBV6-5 and TRBJ1-4, with 8 bases matching TRBD1. The CDR3 runs to 12 residues. Trimming removed 6 bases from V and 11 bases from J; junction bases left unmatched: 5. Germline CDR1 is MNHEY and CDR2 is SVGAGI. CDR3 residues: CASRSDRDKLFF. The CDR3 nucleotides read TGTGCCAGCAGATCGGACAGGGATAAACTGTTTTTT.

This clonotype has ten or more counts. The gene calls are TRBV6-6 and TRBJ2-7; perhaps TRBD1 as D (5 bases). Trimming removed 6 bases at V and 13 bases at J, with 19 bases between. The CDR3 length is 12 residues. Germline V gene data show CDR1 as MNHNY and CDR2 as SVGAGI (reference sequence). The CDR3 reads CASSPSRQTDYF. In DNA form, the CDR3 reads TGTGCCAGCAGCCCCTCGCGACAGACAGATTACTTC.

This clonotype was picked up many times. CDR3 sequence: CASSLPLWVKSAYEQYF. The CDR3 coding sequence is TGTGCCAGCAGCCTCCCACTTTGGGTAAAGTCGGCCTACGAGCAGTACTTC. J is TRBJ2-7 and V is TRBV11-2; D ambiguous. CDR1 SGHAT and CDR2 FQNNGV come from the germline V gene. This CDR3 comprises 17 residues. V lost 5 bases and J 2 bases, leaving 22 bases between the germline ends.

The table lists this clonotype with many counts. This chain connects TRBV6-6 to TRBJ1-4; D might be TRBD1 (5 bases). V was cut by 6 bases and J by 11 bases, with 10 bases left in between. This CDR3 contains 11 residues. Germline V gene data show CDR1 as MNHNY and CDR2 as SVGAGI (reference sequence). This CDR3 reads CASSQGLKLFF. The CDR3 DNA is TGTGCCAGCAGCCAGGGCTTGAAACTGTTTTTT.

This clonotype was seen at least ten times. The V and J genes are TRBV27 and TRBJ1-1; TRBD1 aligns across 7 bases. Germline V gene sequence: CDR1 MNHEY, CDR2 SMNVEV (reference sequence). This CDR3 comprises 13 residues. The trim removed 3 bases at V and 8 bases at J, leaving 6 bases unmatched. CDR3 loop: CASSLRRDSEAFF. The CDR3 nucleotides read TGTGCCAGCAGTTTGCGCCGGGACAGCGAAGCTTTCTTT.

This clonotype was counted ten times or more. V and J are TRBV7-2 and TRBJ2-2; D is undetermined. This CDR3 region has 15 residues. CDR1 is SGHTA and CDR2 is FQGNSA in the germline V gene. The V and J ends lost 5 bases and 0 bases respectively, with 10 bases between them. The CDR3 loop reads CASSPRGPNTGELFF. CDR3 sequence (DNA): TGTGCCAGCAGCCCGCGTGGGCCGAACACCGGGGAGCTGTTTTTT.

The sample holds many counts of this clonotype. The V and J genes are TRBV3-1 and TRBJ1-4; tentatively, D is TRBD1 (5 bases). This CDR3 contains 15 residues. With 4 bases removed from V and 3 bases from J, the gap between germline ends came to 12 bases. Per the germline V gene, CDR1 is LGHDT and CDR2 is YNNKEL (reference sequence). CDR3 coding DNA: TGTGCCAGCAGCCCCCGCGGGGGAGCTAATGAAAAACTGTTTTTT. The encoded protein is CASSPRGGANEKLFF.

This clonotype was seen many times. The gene calls are TRBV7-3 and TRBJ1-1; D not certain. The ends were cut back, 2 bases at V and 1 base at J, with 5 bases in the middle. CDR1 is SGHTA and CDR2 is FQGTGA in the germline V gene. The CDR3 consists of 13 residues. The CDR3: CASSLGRNTEAFF. The DNA of the CDR3 is TGTGCCAGCAGCTTAGGGAGGAACACTGAAGCTTTCTTT.

This clonotype has a handful of counts. J is TRBJ1-1 and V is TRBV4-1, with 7 bases identical to TRBD1. CDR1 and CDR2 from the germline V gene are MGHRA and YSYEKL. The ends lost 3 bases at V and 2 bases at J; junction bases unmatched: 6. The CDR3 is 15 amino acids. CDR3 region: CASSQEQGVNTEAFF. The DNA for the CDR3 is TGCGCCAGCAGCCAGGAGCAGGGGGTCAACACTGAAGCTTTCTTT.

This clonotype was recorded many times. The rearrangement links TRBV6-2 or TRBV6-3 to TRBJ2-1, with no clear D. V was cut by 7 bases and J by 7 bases, with 14 bases left in between. Germline V CDR1 and CDR2: MNHEY, SVGEGT. CDR3 length: 13 residues. CDR3 bases: TGTGCCAGCAAGAGGCTCCCCGGTAATGAGCAGTTCTTC. This gives the protein CASKRLPGNEQFF.

This clonotype has ten or more counts. The V call is TRBV6-6, the J call TRBJ1-1; maybe TRBD1 (6 bases). In germline, CDR1 is MNHNY, CDR2 SVGAGI (reference sequence). This CDR3 is built from 17 residues. V was clipped by 2 bases and J by 1 base, with 17 bases between them. The CDR3 protein is CASSYGPQGWGNTEAFF. CDR3 DNA: TGTGCCAGCAGTTACGGGCCACAGGGTTGGGGGAACACTGAAGCTTTCTTT.

In this sample, this clonotype turned up a few times. The chain links TRBV5-5 to TRBJ2-6, with unresolved D. Germline assignment: CDR1 SGHKS and CDR2 YYEKEE (reference sequence). CDR3 length: 16 amino acids. V lost 4 bases to trimming and J lost 0 bases, with 11 bases between them. The CDR3, as DNA: TGTGCCAGCAGCCCGGACGGTTACTCTGGGGCCAACGTCCTGACTTTC. It encodes CASSPDGYSGANVLTF. Variable domain in full (rest from reference TRBV5-5 and TRBJ2-6): DAGVTQSPTHLIKTRGQQVTLRCSPISGHKSVSWYQQVLGQGPQFIFQYYEKEERGRGNFPDRFSARQFPNYSSELNVNALLLGDSALYLCASSPDGYSGANVLTFGAGSRLTVL.

The chain joins TRBV19 to TRBJ1-4; 8 bases map to TRBD1. The germline CDR1 and CDR2 sequences are LNHDA and SQIVND (reference sequence). Trimming cost V 5 bases and J 6 bases; bases outside gene matches: 5. This CDR3 spans 14 amino acids. CDR3 sequence reads: CASSQGARDEKLFF. For the CDR3, the DNA is TGTGCCAGTAGTCAGGGGGCGCGGGATGAAAAACTGTTTTTT.

This clonotype was picked up many times. The V gene is TRBV6-6, the J gene TRBJ2-5, with 13 bases that match TRBD2. This CDR3 is built from 16 residues. V gave up 2 bases and J gave up 5 bases; unmatched junction bases: 5. Per germline, CDR1 MNHNY and CDR2 SVGAGI (reference sequence). The CDR3 reads CASSYGLAGEGETQYF. The CDR3 bases are TGTGCCAGCAGTTACGGACTAGCGGGGGAGGGGGAGACCCAGTACTTC.

Ten or more counts support this clonotype. The V call is TRBV20-1, the J call TRBJ2-1; 7 bases match TRBD2. The CDR3 covers 11 residues. V trimming: 4 bases; J trimming: 8 bases; junction bases outside the gene matches: 2. Germline CDR1 and CDR2: DFQATT and SNEGSKA (reference sequence). The CDR3 bases are TGCAGTGCTACCCTAGCGGATGAGCAGTTCTTC. It specifies CSATLADEQFF.

This clonotype has at least ten counts. J is TRBJ1-1 and V is TRBV13; D is perhaps TRBD1 (6 bases). With 5 bases removed from V and 5 bases from J, the gap between germline ends came to 18 bases. Germline CDR1 and CDR2: PRHDT and FYEKMQ (reference sequence). CDR3 length: 15 amino acids. The DNA for the CDR3 is TGTGCCAGCAGCACACAACAGGGCTGGAGAACTGAAGCTTTCTTT. This encodes CASSTQQGWRTEAFF.